Listed here are 8 T cell receptor beta chains from one sample, sequenced in a study of blood T cell repertoires in COVID-19. Assay used: immunoSEQ multiplex PCR; TCRdb lists only in-frame clones, some missing. This table holds some 310,000 clones, around 87% found once. The sequencing sample was made of peripheral blood. The origin of the receptors is a man between 45 and 60 years old with active or convalescent COVID-19.

The chain employs TRBV19 and TRBJ1-2; maybe TRBD1 (6 bases). V was clipped by 3 bases and J by 0 bases, with 14 bases between them. Germline CDR1 and CDR2: LNHDA and SQIVND (reference sequence). This CDR3 comprises 16 residues. CDR3 nucleotides: TGTGCCAGTAGTATGGCGGACAGAACCACTAACTATGGCTACACCTTC. It yields the protein CASSMADRTTNYGYTF.

With respect to this clone: The same CDR3 also results from other DNA sequences found in this sample. CDR3 loop: CASSERGAGNTGELFF. The CDR3 nucleotides are TGTGCCAGCAGTGAACGGGGGGCGGGCAACACCGGGGAGCTGTTTTTT. The V call is TRBV2, the J call TRBJ2-2, with D perhaps TRBD2 (7 bases). The CDR3 loop spans 16 amino acids. Germline CDR1 reads SNHLY; CDR2 reads FYNNEI. The V end lost 2 bases, the J end lost 2 bases, and 12 bases lay between the germline ends. Supplemented by reference TRBV2 and TRBJ2-2, the full variable domain reads EPEVTQTPSHQVTQMGQEVILRCVPISNHLYFYWYRQILGQKVEFLVSFYNNEISEKSEIFDDQFSVERPDGSNFTLKIRSTKLEDSAMYFCASSERGAGNTGELFFGEGSRLTVL.

The rearrangement links TRBV4-3 to TRBJ2-4; TRBD1 matches 10 bases. V lost 0 bases and J lost 10; bases outside the gene matches: 9. CDR1 LGHNA and CDR2 YSLEER come from the germline V gene. The CDR3 runs to 16 residues. The CDR3 coding sequence is TGCGCCAGCAGCCAAGATCCAGCCAGGACAGGGGGAATTCAGTACTTC. Protein: CASSQDPARTGGIQYF.

The chain recombines TRBV5-1 with TRBJ2-6; 8 nucleotides align to TRBD1. This CDR3 spans 17 amino acids. V lost 3 bases and J lost 1; bases outside the gene matches: 6. CDR1 SGHRS and CDR2 YFSETQ come from the germline V gene. DNA of the CDR3: TGCGCCAGCAGCTCGAATACAGGGGGATCTGGGGCCAACGTCCTGACTTTC. It codes for CASSSNTGGSGANVLTF.

This chain joins TRBV4-2 and TRBJ2-3; 8 bases agree with TRBD2. The CDR3 runs to 17 residues. Germline CDR1 reads LGHNA; CDR2 reads YNFKEQ. V lost 1 base, J lost 3 bases, and 9 bases stayed unmatched. The CDR3 bases are TGTGCCAGCAGCCAAGTGCGGGGGGAAACAATGACAGATACGCAGTATTTT. It is translated as CASSQVRGETMTDTQYF.

The J gene is TRBJ1-2, the V gene TRBV4-3; D gene uncertain. The CDR3 totals 13 residues. Trimming removed 0 bases from V and 4 bases from J, with 6 bases in between. Germline assignment: CDR1 LGHNA and CDR2 YSLEER. CDR3: CASSQEAGYGYTF. In DNA, the CDR3 is TGCGCCAGCAGCCAAGAGGCAGGCTATGGCTACACCTTC.

V and J are TRBV6-6 and TRBJ1-2, with D possibly being TRBD1 (5 bases). The V end was cut by 6 bases, the J end by 8 bases, with 19 bases between. This CDR3 spans 14 amino acids. Germline CDR1 reads MNHNY; CDR2 reads SVGAGI (reference sequence). CDR3 bases: TGTGCCAGCAGACCGGGGGTACAGGCGAGGGGCTACACCTTC. This sequence encodes CASRPGVQARGYTF.

This clone was picked up one time. The V and J genes are TRBV7-9 and TRBJ1-5; no clear D. V was shortened by 5 bases and J by 4 bases, with 9 bases between the two germline ends. This CDR3 is built from 13 residues. Germline CDR1 SEHNR, CDR2 FQNEAQ (reference sequence). Here the CDR3 reads CASSPDGNQPQHF. The CDR3, as DNA: TGTGCCAGCAGCCCCGACGGGAATCAGCCCCAGCATTTT.